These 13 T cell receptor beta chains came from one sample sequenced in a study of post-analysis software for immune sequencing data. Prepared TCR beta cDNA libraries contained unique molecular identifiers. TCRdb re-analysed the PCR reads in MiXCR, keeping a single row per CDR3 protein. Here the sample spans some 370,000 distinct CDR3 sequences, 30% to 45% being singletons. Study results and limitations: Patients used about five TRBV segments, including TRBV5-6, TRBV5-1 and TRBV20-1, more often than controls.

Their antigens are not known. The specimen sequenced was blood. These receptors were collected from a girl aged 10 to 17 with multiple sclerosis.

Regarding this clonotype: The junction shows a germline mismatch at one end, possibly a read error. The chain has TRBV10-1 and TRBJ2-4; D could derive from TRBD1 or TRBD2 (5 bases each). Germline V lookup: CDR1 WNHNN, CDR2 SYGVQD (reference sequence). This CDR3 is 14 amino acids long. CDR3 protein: CASSEGTAKNIRYF. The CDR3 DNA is TGCGCCAGCAGTGAGGGGACCGCCAAAAACATTCGGTACTTC.

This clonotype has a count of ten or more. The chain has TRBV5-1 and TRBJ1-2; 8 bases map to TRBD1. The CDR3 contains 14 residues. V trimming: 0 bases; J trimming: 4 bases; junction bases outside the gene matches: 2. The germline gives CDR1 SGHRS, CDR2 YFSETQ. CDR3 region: CASSLGQGAYGYTF. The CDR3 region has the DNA TGCGCCAGCAGCTTGGGGCAGGGGGCCTATGGCTACACCTTC.

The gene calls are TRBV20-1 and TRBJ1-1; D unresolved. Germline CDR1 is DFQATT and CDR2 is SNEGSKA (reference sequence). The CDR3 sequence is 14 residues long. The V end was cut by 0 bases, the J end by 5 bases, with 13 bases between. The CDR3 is CSARDAVRGTEAFF. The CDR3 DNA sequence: TGCAGTGCTAGAGATGCGGTTCGTGGGACTGAAGCTTTCTTT.

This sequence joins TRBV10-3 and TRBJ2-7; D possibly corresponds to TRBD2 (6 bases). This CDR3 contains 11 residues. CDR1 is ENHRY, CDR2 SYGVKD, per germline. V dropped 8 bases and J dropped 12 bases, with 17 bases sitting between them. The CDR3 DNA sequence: TGTGCCATCGGGGGGATAGGCCGGCGGTACTTC. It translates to CAIGGIGRRYF.

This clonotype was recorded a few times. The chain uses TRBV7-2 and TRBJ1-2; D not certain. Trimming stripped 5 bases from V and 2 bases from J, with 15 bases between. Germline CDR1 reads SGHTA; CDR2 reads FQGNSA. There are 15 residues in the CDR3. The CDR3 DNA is TGTGCCAGCAGCCGGGATTCGGGATCCAACTATGGCTACACCTTC. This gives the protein CASSRDSGSNYGYTF.

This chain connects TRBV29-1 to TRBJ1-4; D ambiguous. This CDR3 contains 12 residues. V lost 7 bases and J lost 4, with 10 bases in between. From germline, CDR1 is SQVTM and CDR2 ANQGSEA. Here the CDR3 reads CSARIINEKLFF. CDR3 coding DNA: TGCAGCGCGAGAATAATTAATGAAAAACTGTTTTTT. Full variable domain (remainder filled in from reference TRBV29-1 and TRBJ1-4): SAVISQKPSRDICQRGTSLTIQCQVDSQVTMMFWYRQQPGQSLTLIATANQGSEATYESGFVIDKFPISRPNLTFSTLTVSNMSPEDSSIYLCSARIINEKLFFGSGTQLSVL.

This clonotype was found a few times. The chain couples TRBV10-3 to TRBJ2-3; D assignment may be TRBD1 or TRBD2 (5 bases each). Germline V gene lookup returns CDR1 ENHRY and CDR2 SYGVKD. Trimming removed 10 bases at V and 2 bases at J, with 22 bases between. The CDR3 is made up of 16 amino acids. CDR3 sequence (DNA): TGTGCCACCGAACCGGGACCCCAAGGGGCCACAGATACGCAGTATTTT. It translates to CATEPGPQGATDTQYF.

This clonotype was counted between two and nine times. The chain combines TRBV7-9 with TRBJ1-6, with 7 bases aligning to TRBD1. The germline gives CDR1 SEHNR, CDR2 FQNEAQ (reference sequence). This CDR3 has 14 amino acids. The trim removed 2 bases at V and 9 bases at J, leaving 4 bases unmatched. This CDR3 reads CASSLRQGGSPLHF. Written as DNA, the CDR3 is TGTGCCAGCAGCTTACGACAGGGCGGTTCACCCCTCCACTTT.

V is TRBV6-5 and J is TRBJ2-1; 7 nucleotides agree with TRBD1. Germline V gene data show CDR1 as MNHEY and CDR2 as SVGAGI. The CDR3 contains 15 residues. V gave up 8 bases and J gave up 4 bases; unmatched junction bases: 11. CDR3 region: CASSYRGQRYNEQFF. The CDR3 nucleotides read TGTGCCAGCTCATATCGGGGACAGCGATACAATGAGCAGTTCTTC.

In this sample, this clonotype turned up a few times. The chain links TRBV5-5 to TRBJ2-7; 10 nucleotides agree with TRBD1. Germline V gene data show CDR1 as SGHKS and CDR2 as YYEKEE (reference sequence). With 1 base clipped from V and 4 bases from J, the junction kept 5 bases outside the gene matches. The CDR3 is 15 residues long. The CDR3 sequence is CASSLFGTGEYEQYF. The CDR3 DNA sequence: TGTGCCAGCAGCTTGTTTGGGACAGGGGAATACGAGCAGTACTTC.

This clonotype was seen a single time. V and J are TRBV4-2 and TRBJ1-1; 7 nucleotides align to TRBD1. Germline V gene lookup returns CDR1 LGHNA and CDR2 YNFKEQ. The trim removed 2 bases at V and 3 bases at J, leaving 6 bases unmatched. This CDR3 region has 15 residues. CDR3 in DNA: TGTGCCAGCAGCCAAATCACCCAGGGGGACACTGAAGCTTTCTTT. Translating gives CASSQITQGDTEAFF.

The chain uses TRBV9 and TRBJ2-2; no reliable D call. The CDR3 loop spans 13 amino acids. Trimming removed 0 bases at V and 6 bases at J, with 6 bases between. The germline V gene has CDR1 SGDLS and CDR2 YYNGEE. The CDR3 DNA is TGTGCCAGCAGCGTAGTAGATTCCGGGGAGCTGTTTTTT. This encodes CASSVVDSGELFF.

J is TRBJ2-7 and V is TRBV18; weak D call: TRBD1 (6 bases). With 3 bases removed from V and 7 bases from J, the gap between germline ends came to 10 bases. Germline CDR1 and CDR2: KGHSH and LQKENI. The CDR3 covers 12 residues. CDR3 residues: CASSPGQGEQYF. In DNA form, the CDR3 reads TGTGCCAGCTCACCGGGGCAGGGGGAGCAGTACTTC.